This section outlines one T cell receptor (beta chain) sequence together with its context. Amplification targeted TCR beta CDR3 regions from RNA transcripts. The TCR CDR3 first-round RT-PCR relied on the HTBI primer set. TCRdb itself ran the multiplex PCR reads through MiXCR, one entry per CDR3 protein. The sample lists fewer than 300,000 distinct CDR3 sequences, less than 30% occurring once. This sample was included in a study of T cells in Graves' hyperthyroidism and ophthalmopathy. The CDR3 consists of 13 residues. The germline V gene encodes CDR1 SGHTA and CDR2 FQGNSA. Trimming left V 4 bases short and J 7 bases short, with 13 bases between. Not enrolled were patients with uncontrolled infection, other autoimmune disease, pregnancy or lactation.

The clonotype originates from a man between 35 and 55 years old with Graves' hyperthyroidism that later progressed to Graves' ophthalmopathy. The chain joins TRBV7-2 to TRBJ2-5; D is uncertain. The sequenced sample was blood. The CDR3 here is CASSSGLTGTQYF. The CDR3 DNA reads TGTGCCAGCAGCTCCGGGCTCACCGGGACCCAGTACTTC. Combining the CDR3 with reference TRBV7-2 and TRBJ2-5 gives the whole variable domain GAGVSQSPSNKVTEKGKDVELRCDPISGHTALYWYRQSLGQGLEFLIYFQGNSAPDKSGLPSDRFSAERTGGSVSTLTIQRTQQEDSAVYLCASSSGLTGTQYFGPGTRLLVL.